This section outlines one T cell receptor (beta chain) sequence together with its context. Libraries were prepared by immunoSEQ multiplex PCR; TCRdb keeps only in-frame clonotypes and omits some of them. Among fewer than 200,000 clones listed, around nine tenths were seen once. This CDR3 has 15 residues. Germline V gives CDR1 LGHNA, CDR2 YNFKEQ. V was shortened by 4 bases and J by 7 bases, with 14 bases between the two germline ends. These data originate in a study of control samples from healthy donors and cancer patients. Source material: blood. The chain has TRBV4-2 and TRBJ1-6; possibly TRBD1 for D (6 bases). The origin of this receptor is a woman between 25 and 40 years old in good health. CDR3 protein: CASSPPGDWNSPLHF. In DNA form, the CDR3 reads TGTGCCAGCAGCCCGCCAGGGGATTGGAATTCACCCCTCCACTTT.